A selection of T cell receptor beta chains follows, all from one sample in a study of T cells in Graves' hyperthyroidism and ophthalmopathy. TCRdb re-analysed the multiplex PCR reads in MiXCR, keeping a single row per CDR3 protein. The sample has about 770,000 distinct CDR3 sequences; roughly 20% are singletons. Sequencing used blood. The receptors shown here come from a woman between 45 and 65 years old with Graves' hyperthyroidism that later progressed to Graves' ophthalmopathy. Both conserved end residues are part of each CDR3. A D gene is named only where the DNA matches it firmly. Clone size is given for some rows only: seen once, a few or many times, or a class if the clone is expanded.

TRBV12-3/TRBV12-4	many	TRBD1	TRBJ2-7	14	TGTGCCAGCAGTTTTAACAGGGGTCCCTACGAGCAGTACTTC	CASSFNRGPYEQYF
TRBV5-1	many	-	TRBJ2-2	16	TGCGCCAGCAGTTCGATCGGGGGCGCGAACACCGGGGAGCTGTTTTTT	CASSSIGGANTGELFF
TRBV29-1	many	-	TRBJ2-1	15	TGCAGCGTTGAAGATCGGGAGGGGGCGCAGGATGAGCAGTTCTTC	CSVEDREGAQDEQFF
TRBV12-5	many	TRBD2	TRBJ2-3	16	TGTGCTAGTGGTTTGGACTTAGCGGGGGTTGCGCATACGCAGTATTTT	CASGLDLAGVAHTQYF
TRBV11-2	-	TRBD1	TRBJ2-2	18	TGTGCCAGCAGCCCTGAAGACAGGGAATACGTGTACACCGGGGAGCTGTTTTTT	CASSPEDREYVYTGELFF
TRBV12-3/TRBV12-4	many	-	TRBJ2-3	13	TGTGCCAGCAGTTTGGATCACACAGATACGCAGTATTTT	CASSLDHTDTQYF
TRBV11-1	-	-	TRBJ2-6	15	TGTGCCAGCAGCTTCGACATCCTTGGGGCCAACGTCCTGACTTTC	CASSFDILGANVLTF
TRBV15	few	-	TRBJ1-4	17	TGTGCCACCAGCAGAGGCCGGGGGACGGGATCTAATGAAAAACTGTTTTTT	CATSRGRGTGSNEKLFF
TRBV6-1	many	TRBD1	TRBJ1-5	14	TGTGCCAGCAGTAGGGGACAGGGAGGTCAGCCCCAGCATTTT	CASSRGQGGQPQHF
TRBV10-3	few	TRBD1	TRBJ2-1	13	TGTGCCATCACGGGCAGGGGGCTCAGTGAGCAGTTCTTC	CAITGRGLSEQFF
TRBV6-4	-	-	TRBJ1-6	12	TGTGCCAGCAGGACTAACGGATCACCCCTCCACTTT	CASRTNGSPLHF
TRBV20-1	many	-	TRBJ1-5	12	TGCAGTGCTAGCTCGGGGTCTCAGCCCCAGCATTTT	CSASSGSQPQHF
TRBV9	few	-	TRBJ1-4	15	TGTGCCAGCAACCCAAGCGGGACGGAGAATGAAAAACTGTTTTTT	CASNPSGTENEKLFF
TRBV2	many	-	TRBJ1-5	13	TGTGCCAGCAGTGGGTCGGGGCTCCAGCCCCAGCATTTT	CASSGSGLQPQHF
TRBV30	many	-	TRBJ2-7	16	TGTGCCTGGAGTGTACCCAGCGGGACAGGATTATACGAGCAGTACTTC	CAWSVPSGTGLYEQYF
TRBV12-3/TRBV12-4	many	-	TRBJ2-5	15	TGTGCCAGCAGTTTCCAGGGGGGGCTCCAGGAGACCCAGTACTTC	CASSFQGGLQETQYF
TRBV3-1	-	-	TRBJ2-3	16	TGTGCCAGCAGCCAAGATCTGGGAGACGGGACAGATACGCAGTATTTT	CASSQDLGDGTDTQYF
TRBV6-2/TRBV6-3	few	TRBD2	TRBJ2-1	16	TGTGCCAGCAGACCCCGGACTAGCGGGGATCTGAATGAGCAGTTCTTC	CASRPRTSGDLNEQFF
TRBV5-1	-	-	TRBJ1-2	13	TGCGCCAGCAGCGGCGGACAGATCTATGGCTACACCTTC	CASSGGQIYGYTF
TRBV20-1	many	-	TRBJ1-6	13	TGCAGTGCTTCCAGGGAGGATAATTCACCCCTCCACTTT	CSASREDNSPLHF